The 23 T cell receptor beta chains given below trace back to one sample, sequenced in a study of PD-1 blockade in classical Hodgkin lymphoma (dated by TCRdb to about 2020). Receptors were amplified or captured by the immunoSEQ multiplex PCR assay. In TCRdb, the immuneACCESS table is reduced to in-frame sequences with V and J assigned. These tables do not hold every clone; where another copy was compared, an unresolved V gene accounts for under half, and the others remain unexplained. The sample includes about 27,000 clones, with less than 80% observed a single time. Roughly 35% of the sample comes from the top ten. The sample's time point label, in plain terms: cycle 2 day 1 (C2D1) of nivolumab. Relapse after autologous stem cell transplantation had occurred in all trial patients, and cohorts A, B and C were distinguished by prior brentuximab vedotin exposure. The sequences come from peripheral blood mononuclear cells (PBMCs), collected before the second cycle of nivolumab. These receptors all stem from a human donor with classical Hodgkin lymphoma.

The chain employs TRBV7-2 and TRBJ1-1; the D is unclear. Per the germline V gene, CDR1 is SGHTA and CDR2 is FQGNSA. Trimming removed 2 bases at V and 3 bases at J, with 7 bases between. CDR3 length: 13 amino acids. The CDR3 bases are TGTGCCAGCAGCTTACGGGTGGACACTGAAGCTTTCTTT. This codes for CASSLRVDTEAFF. Supplemented by reference TRBV7-2 and TRBJ1-1, the full variable domain reads GAGVSQSPSNKVTEKGKDVELRCDPISGHTALYWYRQSLGQGLEFLIYFQGNSAPDKSGLPSDRFSAERTGGSVSTLTIQRTQQEDSAVYLCASSLRVDTEAFFGQGTRLTVV.

V usage is TRBV6-5 and J usage is TRBJ2-3; unclear D gene. Germline assignment: CDR1 MNHEY and CDR2 SVGAGI. This CDR3 spans 13 amino acids. The V and J ends lost 2 bases and 5 bases respectively, with 8 bases between them. The CDR3 region is CASSYRVKDTQYF. CDR3 coding DNA: TGTGCCAGCAGTTACAGGGTCAAAGATACGCAGTATTTT.

This chain connects TRBV19 to TRBJ1-4, with TRBD1 as a possible D gene (5 bases). V lost 10 bases to trimming and J lost 4 bases, with 13 bases between them. The CDR3 is 13 amino acids. The germline V gene encodes CDR1 LNHDA and CDR2 SQIVND (reference sequence). The CDR3 loop reads CATEDMINEKLFF. In DNA, the CDR3 is TGTGCCACCGAGGACATGATTAATGAAAAACTGTTTTTT.

Note on this clone: The same CDR3 can be traced to other DNA sequences in this sample. This sequence joins TRBV9 and TRBJ1-1; D call uncertain. CDR3 length: 13 amino acids. Trimming removed 0 bases at V and 2 bases at J, with 5 bases between. CDR1 SGDLS and CDR2 YYNGEE come from the germline V gene. DNA for the CDR3: TGTGCCAGCAGCGTAGTACAAAACACTGAAGCTTTCTTT. It translates to CASSVVQNTEAFF.

This chain joins TRBV7-2 and TRBJ1-1; 7 nucleotides agree with TRBD1. The CDR3 totals 14 residues. Per germline, CDR1 SGHTA and CDR2 FQGNSA. With 4 bases clipped from V and 3 bases from J, the junction kept 5 bases outside the gene matches. The CDR3 sequence is CASSSTTGYTEAFF. As DNA, the CDR3 is TGTGCCAGCAGCTCTACGACAGGGTACACTGAAGCTTTCTTT. Full variable domain (rest looked up from reference TRBV7-2 and TRBJ1-1): GAGVSQSPSNKVTEKGKDVELRCDPISGHTALYWYRQSLGQGLEFLIYFQGNSAPDKSGLPSDRFSAERTGGSVSTLTIQRTQQEDSAVYLCASSSTTGYTEAFFGQGTRLTVV.

This sequence joins TRBV7-3 and TRBJ1-1, with D possibly matching TRBD1 (5 bases). Looked up from germline, CDR1 is SGHTA and CDR2 is FQGTGA. The CDR3 is 14 amino acids. Trimming shortened V by 1 base and J by 5 bases, and 11 bases separated the two germline ends. The chain's CDR3 is CASSLNAGETEAFF. The CDR3 DNA follows: TGTGCCAGCAGCTTAAATGCGGGGGAGACTGAAGCTTTCTTT.

This clone was observed a handful of times. The rearrangement links TRBV2 to TRBJ2-2; TRBD1 might be the D (5 bases). The CDR3 covers 14 residues. Germline values: CDR1 SNHLY, CDR2 FYNNEI. V lost 7 bases and J lost 2, with 11 bases in between. CDR3 bases: TGTGCCAGCATGTCAGGGATAAACACCGGGGAGCTGTTTTTT. Its translation: CASMSGINTGELFF.

The rearrangement uses TRBV7-2 and TRBJ2-7; D is unresolved. The V end was cut by 1 base, the J end by 0 bases, with 7 bases between. Germline CDR1 reads SGHTA; CDR2 reads FQGNSA. CDR3 length: 14 residues. CDR3 nucleotide sequence: TGTGCCAGCAGCTTAGACCCGGGCTCCTACGAGCAGTACTTC. Translated, it gives CASSLDPGSYEQYF.

The rearrangement uses TRBV7-9 and TRBJ2-3, with 8 bases aligning to TRBD2. Trimming took 8 bases from V and 0 from J; bases not matched to a gene: 13. Germline V CDR1 and CDR2: SEHNR, FQNEAQ (reference sequence). The CDR3 loop spans 17 amino acids. The CDR3 reads CASHSRSGLVSTDTQYF. The DNA for the CDR3 is TGTGCCAGCCACTCTAGATCGGGACTAGTTAGCACAGATACGCAGTATTTT. Using reference TRBV7-9 and TRBJ2-3 for the parts outside the CDR3, the full variable domain is DTGVSQNPRHKITKRGQNVTFRCDPISEHNRLYWYRQTLGQGPEFLTYFQNEAQLEKSRLLSDRFSAERPKGSFSTLEIQRTEQGDSAMYLCASHSRSGLVSTDTQYFGPGTRLTVL.

The chain has TRBV6-4 and TRBJ1-3; perhaps TRBD1 as D (5 bases). There are 17 residues in the CDR3. Per the germline V gene, CDR1 is MRHNA and CDR2 is SNTAGT. V was trimmed by 2 bases and J by 0 bases, leaving 14 bases between them. The CDR3 reads CASSDLKTAASGNTIYF. CDR3 coding DNA: TGTGCCAGCAGTGACCTGAAGACAGCGGCCTCTGGAAACACCATATATTTT.

The chain employs TRBV5-5 and TRBJ2-3, with D tentatively TRBD1 (5 bases). Germline lookup yields CDR1 SGHKS and CDR2 YYEKEE (reference sequence). This CDR3 spans 16 amino acids. V was cut by 1 base and J by 4 bases, with 16 bases left in between. CDR3 region: CASSLSLAGLADTQYF. In DNA form, the CDR3 reads TGTGCCAGCAGCTTGTCTCTGGCAGGGTTGGCAGATACGCAGTATTTT.

The CDR3, as DNA: TGTGCCATCAGTGATAGGGACGGTCAGCCCCAGCATTTT. It yields the protein CAISDRDGQPQHF. This chain links TRBV10-3 with TRBJ1-5; D might be TRBD1 (5 bases). CDR1 and CDR2 (germline): ENHRY, SYGVKD. V was pared by 3 bases and J by 6 bases, with 9 bases between. The CDR3 totals 13 residues.

This chain links TRBV6-5 with TRBJ1-2; perhaps TRBD1 as D (5 bases). V dropped 3 bases and J dropped 4 bases, with 12 bases sitting between them. The length of the CDR3 is 14 residues. Looked up from germline, CDR1 is MNHEY and CDR2 is SVGAGI. This chain's CDR3 is CASSYGDGAYGYTF. The CDR3 region has the DNA TGTGCCAGCAGTTATGGAGACGGGGCCTATGGCTACACCTTC.

This clone has more than one count but fewer than ten. The genes are TRBV25-1 and TRBJ2-5; 12 bases fit TRBD1. This CDR3 spans 13 amino acids. In germline, CDR1 is MGHDK, CDR2 SYGVNS. With 8 bases clipped from V and 5 bases from J, the junction kept 3 bases outside the gene matches. The DNA of the CDR3 is TGTGCCAGCGGGACAGGGGGCGCCGAGACCCAGTACTTC. Translation: CASGTGGAETQYF.

The V and J genes are TRBV11-3 and TRBJ2-3, with 9 bases lining up with TRBD1. J lost 4 bases, V lost 5 bases, and 7 bases had no gene match. Germline loops: CDR1 SGHNT, CDR2 YENEEA. This CDR3 has 15 amino acids. CDR3 loop: CASSLQGAEADTQYF. The CDR3 nucleotides read TGTGCCAGCAGCCTACAGGGGGCCGAGGCAGATACGCAGTATTTT.

The gene calls are TRBV10-3 and TRBJ1-1; TRBD1 is a possible D gene (6 bases). The CDR3 length is 17 residues. Germline V gene sequence: CDR1 ENHRY, CDR2 SYGVKD. Trimming cost V 3 bases and J 0 bases, with 17 bases left between them. CDR3 amino acids: CAISDQGQPLMNTEAFF. The CDR3, as DNA: TGTGCCATCAGTGACCAAGGACAGCCCCTTATGAACACTGAAGCTTTCTTT.

This clone was detected a few times. The genes are TRBV2 and TRBJ1-5; no firm D call. V was cut by 6 bases and J by 11 bases, with 14 bases left in between. The CDR3 loop spans 12 amino acids. Per germline, CDR1 SNHLY and CDR2 FYNNEI. The CDR3 region has the DNA TGTGCCAGCAGGACTGAACGGTTGGCCCAGCATTTT. Amino acids: CASRTERLAQHF.

The rearrangement joins TRBV29-1 to TRBJ2-1, with 7 positions matching TRBD1. The junction had 9 bases not matched to a gene; V was cut back by 2 bases and J by 5 bases. Looked up from germline, CDR1 is SQVTM and CDR2 is ANQGSEA. CDR3 length: 15 residues. The CDR3 reads CSVEWPPTGNNEQFF. The CDR3 coding sequence is TGCAGCGTTGAATGGCCCCCGACAGGGAACAATGAGCAGTTCTTC.

CDR3 residues: CASTSGAGGGYTF. In DNA, the CDR3 is TGTGCCAGCACCTCGGGGGCAGGCGGCGGCTACACCTTC. The V gene is TRBV7-2, the J gene TRBJ1-2; maybe TRBD1 (6 bases). CDR3 length: 13 residues. Germline CDR1 is SGHTA and CDR2 is FQGNSA. Trimming cost V 7 bases and J 8 bases, with 17 bases left between them. Looking up the rest from reference TRBV7-2 and TRBJ1-2 gives the full variable domain: GAGVSQSPSNKVTEKGKDVELRCDPISGHTALYWYRQSLGQGLEFLIYFQGNSAPDKSGLPSDRFSAERTGGSVSTLTIQRTQQEDSAVYLCASTSGAGGGYTFGSGTRLTVV.

This clone was observed once. The chain links TRBV7-9 to TRBJ1-2; D not certain. This CDR3 contains 14 residues. Germline V CDR1 and CDR2: SEHNR, FQNEAQ (reference sequence). Trimming stripped 5 bases from V and 2 bases from J, with 12 bases between. The CDR3 sequence is CASSPRRQNYGYTF. CDR3 nucleotide sequence: TGTGCCAGCAGCCCTCGAAGGCAAAACTATGGCTACACCTTC.

For this clone: Additional DNA sequences in this sample encode the identical CDR3. The chain employs TRBV6-6 and TRBJ1-1; D is unclear. V was shortened by 0 bases and J by 3 bases, with 11 bases between the two germline ends. The CDR3 contains 15 residues. Germline lookup yields CDR1 MNHNY and CDR2 SVGAGI (reference sequence). The CDR3 bases are TGTGCCAGCAGTTACTCTCGGACCTCCGACACTGAAGCTTTCTTT. Translation gives CASSYSRTSDTEAFF.

The chain is built from TRBV28 and TRBJ1-1; no definite D call. The germline V gene encodes CDR1 MDHEN and CDR2 SYDVKM. The germline V and J ends were trimmed by 1 base and 4 bases, with 16 bases remaining between them. This CDR3 comprises 16 residues. The CDR3 sequence: CASSLYGRIRGTEAFF. As DNA, the CDR3 is TGTGCCAGCAGTTTATACGGGAGGATTCGGGGCACTGAAGCTTTCTTT.

The V call is TRBV30, the J call TRBJ1-1; TRBD1 matches 8 bases. Unmatched junction bases numbered 1, after V lost 4 bases and J lost 0 bases. Per the germline V gene, CDR1 is GTSNPN and CDR2 is SVGIG (reference sequence). CDR3 length: 13 residues. CDR3 in DNA: TGTGCCTGGATGGGACAGGTGAACACTGAAGCTTTCTTT. Translation: CAWMGQVNTEAFF.